The entry below describes one T cell receptor (beta chain). Libraries were prepared by immunoSEQ multiplex PCR; TCRdb keeps only in-frame clonotypes and omits some of them. The data show about 70,000 clones, over 70% seen once. This sample was taken from a study of control samples from healthy donors and cancer patients. The sequencing sample was made of blood. The clonotype originates from a man aged 50 to 59 in good health.

CDR3 loop: CASSPTGQRSLGDTQYF. CDR3 in DNA: TGTGCCAGCAGCCCTACGGGACAGCGATCCCTCGGAGATACGCAGTATTTT. The rearrangement joins TRBV5-4 to TRBJ2-3, with TRBD1 identical over 7 bases. CDR1 SGHNT and CDR2 YYREEE come from the germline V gene (reference sequence). This CDR3 contains 17 residues. V was clipped by 4 bases and J by 5 bases; unmatched bases: 16.